A single sample gave rise to the 19 T cell receptor beta chains below, sequenced in a study of PD-1 blockade in classical Hodgkin lymphoma (TCRdb year 2020). Read against the paper, the sample's time point label means: cycle 2 day 1 (C2D1) of nivolumab. Relapse after autologous stem cell transplantation had occurred in all trial patients, and cohorts A, B and C were distinguished by prior brentuximab vedotin exposure. The library came from the immunoSEQ multiplex PCR assay. TCRdb's version of the immuneACCESS table is confined to in-frame rearrangements and falls short of the full clone set. An unresolved V gene accounts for under half of the shortfall where checked; the remainder is of unknown origin. This sample is represented by approximately 100,000 clones; 75% to 90% of them were singletons. The top ten hold around 6.6% of the sample. Sequencing was performed on peripheral blood mononuclear cells (PBMCs), taken before the second cycle of nivolumab. These receptors originate from a human donor with classical Hodgkin lymphoma.

The genes are TRBV6-5 and TRBJ2-5; D is unclear. V lost 5 bases to trimming and J lost 3 bases, with 4 bases between them. This CDR3 has 11 amino acids. CDR1 and CDR2 (germline): MNHEY, SVGAGI. The chain's CDR3 is CASSREETQYF. The CDR3 bases are TGTGCCAGCAGTAGAGAAGAGACCCAGTACTTC.

The chain employs TRBV7-6 and TRBJ2-5; TRBD2 matches 7 bases. This CDR3 spans 17 amino acids. J lost 4 bases, V lost 4 bases, and 15 bases had no gene match. Germline V gene sequence: CDR1 SGHVS, CDR2 FNYEAQ. CDR3 in amino acids: CASSYHQSGDQGETQYF. In DNA, the CDR3 is TGTGCCAGCAGCTATCATCAAAGCGGGGACCAAGGAGAGACCCAGTACTTC.

The gene calls are TRBV5-5 and TRBJ2-2, with D uncertain. The ends were cut back, 0 bases at V and 7 bases at J, with 13 bases in the middle. CDR1 is SGHKS, CDR2 YYEKEE, per germline (reference sequence). The CDR3 covers 15 residues. The CDR3 nucleotides read TGTGCCAGCAGCTTGGATCTCGCTTGGGGCGGGGAGCTGTTTTTT. This translates into CASSLDLAWGGELFF. The variable domain in full, with the rest retrieved from reference TRBV5-5 and TRBJ2-2, is DAGVTQSPTHLIKTRGQQVTLRCSPISGHKSVSWYQQVLGQGPQFIFQYYEKEERGRGNFPDRFSARQFPNYSSELNVNALLLGDSALYLCASSLDLAWGGELFFGEGSRLTVL.

The chain carries TRBV4-2 and TRBJ2-3, with D perhaps being TRBD1 or TRBD2 (5 bases each). Germline loops: CDR1 LGHNA, CDR2 YNFKEQ. The CDR3 spans 19 residues. V shed 0 bases and J shed 2 bases, with 21 bases lying between them. The CDR3 DNA reads as TGTGCCAGCAGCCAAGATCCGGGGATAGGGACCGGGATCACAGATACGCAGTATTTT. This codes for CASSQDPGIGTGITDTQYF.

This clone appeared a single time. The chain employs TRBV5-1 and TRBJ2-7; D unresolved. The CDR3 is 13 amino acids. The V end lost 4 bases, the J end lost 2 bases, and 10 bases lay between the germline ends. Germline V CDR1 and CDR2: SGHRS, YFSETQ. CDR3 loop: CASSGDGTYEQYF. The CDR3 DNA reads as TGCGCCAGCAGCGGAGACGGTACCTACGAGCAGTACTTC.

The chain uses TRBV29-1 and TRBJ2-6; D not certain. This CDR3 region has 12 residues. Germline CDR1 reads SQVTM; CDR2 reads ANQGSEA. This CDR3 reads CGVVWLANVLTF. CDR3 coding DNA: TGCGGGGTGGTATGGCTGGCCAACGTCCTGACTTTC.

The rearrangement links TRBV19 to TRBJ2-7; D is ambiguous. Germline CDR1 is LNHDA and CDR2 is SQIVND (reference sequence). Trimming removed 5 bases from V and 2 bases from J, with 13 bases in between. The length of the CDR3 is 14 residues. The CDR3 sequence: CASSPTGPTYEQYF. The CDR3 region has the DNA TGTGCCAGTAGTCCAACCGGGCCCACCTACGAGCAGTACTTC.

The chain uses TRBV7-8 and TRBJ1-2; D possibly corresponds to TRBD1 (5 bases). The CDR3 is 14 residues long. The germline CDR1 and CDR2 sequences are SGHVS and FQNEAQ. The V and J ends lost 3 bases and 5 bases respectively, with 13 bases between them. The CDR3 protein is CASSFRDPGYGYTF. CDR3 nucleotide sequence: TGTGCCAGCAGCTTCCGGGACCCCGGGTATGGCTACACCTTC.

This clone has only one observation. The chain has TRBV5-1 and TRBJ2-5; D is ambiguous. The CDR3 consists of 15 residues. V was pared by 1 base and J by 0 bases, with 10 bases between. Germline V gene lookup returns CDR1 SGHRS and CDR2 YFSETQ. This CDR3 reads CASSLFDSYQETQYF. Here the CDR3 DNA reads TGCGCCAGCAGCTTGTTTGACTCGTACCAAGAGACCCAGTACTTC.

The chain employs TRBV10-3 and TRBJ2-7, with 7 bases aligning to TRBD2. Germline-derived CDR1 and CDR2 are ENHRY and SYGVKD. This CDR3 is 13 amino acids long. Unmatched junction bases numbered 8, after V lost 10 bases and J lost 2 bases. DNA for the CDR3: TGTGCCACCTATGGGGGGGGGACCTACGAGCAGTACTTC. It codes for CATYGGGTYEQYF.

The CDR3 DNA reads as TGTGCCAGCAGCGGACAGGGGGCCGAGCAGTACTTC. It translates to CASSGQGAEQYF. The chain uses TRBV6-6 and TRBJ2-7; TRBD1 agrees at 11 bases. The CDR3 is made up of 12 amino acids. CDR1 is MNHNY and CDR2 is SVGAGI in the germline V gene (reference sequence). Unmatched junction bases numbered 1, after V lost 6 bases and J lost 6 bases.

In this sample, this clone turned up a few times. The chain has TRBV2 and TRBJ1-6; the D is unclear. This CDR3 region has 13 residues. Trimming cost V 8 bases and J 6 bases, with 11 bases left between them. Germline CDR1 SNHLY, CDR2 FYNNEI. CDR3 nucleotides: TGTGCCAGCTCAGCGGACTTTAATTCACCCCTCCACTTT. It is translated as CASSADFNSPLHF.

The gene calls are TRBV19 and TRBJ1-1; D call uncertain. V shed 2 bases and J shed 3 bases, with 4 bases lying between them. This CDR3 has 12 amino acids. From germline, CDR1 is LNHDA and CDR2 SQIVND (reference sequence). This CDR3 reads CASSILYTEAFF. The DNA for the CDR3 is TGTGCCAGTAGTATACTGTACACTGAAGCTTTCTTT.

The table lists this clone with a count of one. The J gene is TRBJ1-2, the V gene TRBV18; 7 nucleotides line up with TRBD1. The CDR3 extends over 15 amino acids. J was trimmed by 1 base and V by 3 bases; bases with no gene match: 5. In germline, CDR1 is KGHSH, CDR2 LQKENI. CDR3 protein: CASSPGTEVNYGYTF. CDR3 nucleotides: TGTGCCAGCTCACCCGGGACAGAAGTTAACTATGGCTACACCTTC.

The chain couples TRBV19 to TRBJ1-5, with 8 bases fitting TRBD1. Germline CDR1 and CDR2: LNHDA and SQIVND (reference sequence). This CDR3 spans 15 amino acids. V was clipped by 6 bases and J by 7 bases; unmatched bases: 11. CDR3 region: CASSPSRTGKQPQHF. CDR3 DNA sequence: TGTGCCAGTAGCCCGAGTAGGACAGGGAAACAGCCCCAGCATTTT.

The V call is TRBV7-9, the J call TRBJ2-7; no clear D. Looked up from germline, CDR1 is SEHNR and CDR2 is FQNEAQ (reference sequence). The CDR3 is 13 amino acids. V lost 5 bases, J lost 3 bases, and 11 bases lay in between. The CDR3 bases are TGTGCCAGCAGCGCCACCTCCAACTACGAGCAGTACTTC. Protein: CASSATSNYEQYF.

The chain is built from TRBV5-5 and TRBJ2-1; 10 positions agree with TRBD1. The germline V gene has CDR1 SGHKS and CDR2 YYEKEE (reference sequence). V gave up 4 bases and J gave up 8 bases; unmatched junction bases: 9. This CDR3 spans 15 amino acids. CDR3 region: CASSLLTGGGDEQFF. The DNA for the CDR3 is TGTGCCAGCAGCCTACTGACAGGGGGCGGGGATGAGCAGTTCTTC.

The chain combines TRBV6-5 with TRBJ2-1; D is possibly TRBD1 (6 bases). Looked up from germline, CDR1 is MNHEY and CDR2 is SVGAGI. Trimming pared 6 bases from V and 5 bases from J, leaving 17 bases between. The CDR3 spans 15 residues. The CDR3 here is CASRSPGTLNNEQFF. The CDR3 nucleotides read TGTGCCAGCAGATCCCCCGGGACACTGAACAATGAGCAGTTCTTC.

The DNA of the CDR3 is TGTGCCAGCAGCTTACCGCTGGGGGGAGGATCACCCCTCCACTTT. Protein sequence: CASSLPLGGGSPLHF. This chain connects TRBV7-3 to TRBJ1-6, with a possible D match to TRBD1 (5 bases). The CDR3 sequence is 15 residues long. The V and J ends lost 2 bases and 10 bases respectively, with 15 bases between them. Germline V gene lookup returns CDR1 SGHTA and CDR2 FQGTGA. Full variable domain (rest looked up from reference TRBV7-3 and TRBJ1-6): GAGVSQTPSNKVTEKGKYVELRCDPISGHTALYWYRQSLGQGPEFLIYFQGTGAADDSGLPNDRFFAVRPEGSVSTLKIQRTERGDSAVYLCASSLPLGGGSPLHFGNGTRLTVT.